This T cell receptor beta chain was sequenced in a study of blood T cell repertoires in COVID-19 (dated by TCRdb to 2020 to 2022). A note on the overall study: The collaborator samples originated in the United States, Italy and Spain and spanned the acute and convalescent phases of COVID-19. Samples were obtained from the ongoing ImmuneRACE study (first 160 participants) and from 1,254 subjects provided by 6 global collaborators. Where available, HLA class I and class II types were obtained from metadata supplied by the sample provider rather than from assay-based typing. Subjects who had been exposed to COVID-19, were actively infected with it, or had recovered from it provided the deeply sampled blood TCRbeta repertoires that made up the dataset. The material from the prospective study consisted of cDNA or gDNA derived from T cells, B-cell-depleted T cells, or PBMCs. The repertoires were released in a freely available public database meant as a resource for research on the immune response to SARS-CoV-2. Sample metadata almost always included a de-identified subject ID, COVID-19 status, age in years and sex.

Participants in the prospective study were aged roughly 18 to 90 years, lived in approximately 26 United States geographic areas, and enrolled through a virtual design. Cohort assignment in the prospective study relied on participant-reported clinical history from a screening survey and a study questionnaire. Recovered participants in ImmuneRACE Cohort 3 were defined as having two consecutive negative NP/OP PCR tests, clearance from a healthcare professional, or resolution of symptoms. In the prospective study, whole blood, serum and a nasopharyngeal or oropharyngeal swab were collected from each participant by mobile phlebotomists. Additional blood draws and questionnaires over an approximately 2-month period could optionally be provided by prospective study participants. Before DNA extraction, blood samples from the prospective study were shipped at room temperature or frozen. Concerning this clone: This receptor's antigen is unknown. Base qualities are missing; no much larger clone stands one base away.

From the germline V gene, CDR1 is MDHEN and CDR2 is SYDVKM. The CDR3, cysteine through phenylalanine, is 18 amino acids long. Only the CDR3 DNA is retained, 54 bases long and in frame from the first base. After removal of 5 bases from V and 4 bases from J, the junction retains 14 bases not matched to a gene. TCRbeta CDR3 regions were amplified from genomic DNA using the immunoSEQ Assay, a bias-controlled multiplex PCR. As for the original processing: The number of nucleated cells in each sample was estimated from the amplification of reference gene primers within the assay. Sequence reads were collapsed and filtered to measure the absolute abundance of every unique TCRbeta CDR3 rearrangement. Productive Simpson clonality was computed per sample as the square root of Simpson's diversity index over productive rearrangements. This immuneACCESS table, as held by TCRdb, lists in-frame sequences with V and J called but not all clones. Of the missing ones, under half trace to an unresolved V gene in checked studies; the others have no known cause. The V and J calls and clone size were taken over from that table, and D and trimming were inferred from the DNA. This sample holds 150,000 to 200,000 clones; around four fifths were observed only once. The ten largest clones take up about 8% of the sample.

What the study reported, not specific to this receptor: How much clinical and demographic metadata was included differed by source and by participant, and the metadata was provided uncurated.

The TCR originated in a woman between 45 and 60 years old who had recovered from COVID-19. The rearranged chain carries TRBV28 and TRBJ1-2; TRBD1 aligns with 12 central bases. The sequenced sample was PBMCs or T cells enriched from blood (not recorded which). Here the CDR3 is given as CASSRPDKGQGASYGYTF. The DNA is as follows: TGTGCCAGCAGTCGCCCCGATAAGGGACAGGGGGCTAGCTATGGCTACACCTTC.